The 15 T cell receptor beta chains given below trace back to one sample, sequenced in a study of T cell responses to AZD1222 COVID-19 vaccine. The data were produced by immunoSEQ multiplex PCR, yet TCRdb's version contains in-frame clones alone and is incomplete. The table records 55,000 to 80,000 clones, 76% of them present only once. This sample comprised peripheral blood, obtained on day 0 of AZD1222 vaccination. Receptor source: an adult in good health.

This chain links TRBV10-1 with TRBJ1-4, with D perhaps matching TRBD1 (5 bases). Deletions cut 8 bases from V and 7 bases from J, with 14 bases between. The CDR3 is 13 residues long. Germline V gene sequence: CDR1 WNHNN, CDR2 SYGVQD (reference sequence). CDR3 in DNA: TGCGCCAGCGGAAGCAGGGTGGGTGAAAAACTGTTTTTT. This translates into CASGSRVGEKLFF.

Only a few counts were recorded for this clone. The gene calls are TRBV4-2 and TRBJ2-7; D is possibly TRBD1 (6 bases). The V end lost 4 bases, the J end lost 5 bases, and 12 bases lay between the germline ends. The V gene's germline CDR1 is LGHNA and CDR2 YNFKEQ. The CDR3 is 13 residues long. CDR3 loop: CASSPRRGDEQYF. The CDR3 region has the DNA TGTGCCAGCAGCCCCCGCAGGGGCGACGAGCAGTACTTC.

This clone rates as medium-sized. The V and J genes are TRBV30 and TRBJ2-7; 9 nucleotides line up with TRBD2. The J segment lost 6 bases and the V segment lost 0 bases, leaving 12 bases of the junction unmatched. The germline V gene has CDR1 GTSNPN and CDR2 SVGIG (reference sequence). CDR3 size: 16 residues. Here the CDR3 reads CAWSVGGVAGVTEQYF. The CDR3 DNA follows: TGTGCCTGGAGTGTGGGCGGGGTAGCGGGGGTTACCGAGCAGTACTTC.

DNA for the CDR3: TGTGCCAGTAGTCCTCTCGACCTGAACACTGAAGCTTTCTTT. Translating gives CASSPLDLNTEAFF. The chain recombines TRBV19 with TRBJ1-1; D gene unclear. V lost 5 bases and J 0 bases, leaving 10 bases between the germline ends. Germline CDR1 reads LNHDA; CDR2 reads SQIVND (reference sequence). The CDR3 totals 14 residues.

The chain employs TRBV9 and TRBJ1-5; 7 bases align to TRBD1. The V gene's germline CDR1 is SGDLS and CDR2 YYNGEE. The junction had 10 bases not matched to a gene; V was cut back by 5 bases and J by 14 bases. The CDR3 consists of 12 residues. CDR3 nucleotide sequence: TGTGCCAGCAGAGTAACAGGGGCAGAAGAGCATTTT. It specifies CASRVTGAEEHF.

The chain carries TRBV6-6 and TRBJ1-3, with a possible D match to TRBD1 (5 bases). CDR3 length: 12 amino acids. Germline loops: CDR1 MNHNY, CDR2 SVGAGI (reference sequence). Trimming left V 10 bases short and J 4 bases short, with 11 bases between. CDR3 protein: CATAGSGNTIYF. The CDR3 coding sequence is TGTGCCACGGCAGGGTCCGGAAACACCATATATTTT.

The V call is TRBV10-3, the J call TRBJ1-3; D ambiguous. The CDR3 covers 10 residues. Trimming took off 10 bases at V and 3 bases at J, with 4 bases between the two ends. CDR1 and CDR2 (germline): ENHRY, SYGVKD. CDR3 sequence reads: CATGGNTIYF. The DNA for the CDR3 is TGTGCCACCGGTGGAAACACCATATATTTT.

The chain has TRBV6-5 and TRBJ2-7; the D call may be TRBD1 or TRBD2 (5 bases each). The germline CDR1 and CDR2 sequences are MNHEY and SVGAGI. Trimming took off 6 bases at V and 5 bases at J, with 20 bases between the two ends. The CDR3 has 15 amino acids. The DNA for the CDR3 is TGTGCCAGCAGGGAGATGGGGACGGTTTGGGACGAGCAGTACTTC. It encodes CASREMGTVWDEQYF.

The chain combines TRBV6-6 with TRBJ1-4; TRBD1 matches at 9 bases. This CDR3 comprises 14 residues. The V gene end was trimmed by 7 bases and the J gene end by 6 bases; junction bases not matched to a gene: 6. The germline V gene encodes CDR1 MNHNY and CDR2 SVGAGI (reference sequence). The CDR3 DNA follows: TGTGCCAGCACAATCACAGGGGGCCATGAAAAACTGTTTTTT. It yields the protein CASTITGGHEKLFF.

The chain is built from TRBV5-5 and TRBJ1-2; 8 bases are a match to TRBD1. The CDR3 covers 15 residues. Trimming at V came to 4 bases and at J to 5 bases, leaving 10 bases not matched to a gene. CDR1 is SGHKS, CDR2 YYEKEE, per germline (reference sequence). For the CDR3, the DNA is TGTGCCAGCAGCCTACGGACAGGGTGGCGATATGGCTACACCTTC. Protein sequence: CASSLRTGWRYGYTF. The full variable domain, rest sourced from reference TRBV5-5 and TRBJ1-2, is DAGVTQSPTHLIKTRGQQVTLRCSPISGHKSVSWYQQVLGQGPQFIFQYYEKEERGRGNFPDRFSARQFPNYSSELNVNALLLGDSALYLCASSLRTGWRYGYTFGSGTRLTVV.

The J gene is TRBJ1-2, the V gene TRBV7-6, with D possibly TRBD1 on 6 matching bases. V was pared by 5 bases and J by 2 bases, with 12 bases between. This CDR3 has 14 amino acids. Germline V gene sequence: CDR1 SGHVS, CDR2 FNYEAQ. CDR3 amino acids: CASSPADRNYGYTF. As DNA, the CDR3 is TGTGCCAGCAGCCCGGCCGACAGGAACTATGGCTACACCTTC.

V and J are TRBV29-1 and TRBJ1-2, with D maybe TRBD1 (6 bases). This CDR3 has 11 amino acids. Germline V gives CDR1 SQVTM, CDR2 ANQGSEA. The V gene lost 2 bases and the J gene lost 6 bases, with 7 bases spanning the gap. CDR3 protein: CSVEQGNGYTF. The DNA for the CDR3 is TGCAGCGTTGAACAGGGGAATGGCTACACCTTC.

The V and J genes are TRBV18 and TRBJ1-4; no definite D call. V lost 3 bases to trimming and J lost 5 bases, with 7 bases between them. Germline V gene lookup returns CDR1 KGHSH and CDR2 LQKENI. The CDR3 has 13 residues. The CDR3 nucleotides are TGTGCCAGCTCACCGGACCTAAATGAAAAACTGTTTTTT. Protein product: CASSPDLNEKLFF.

The chain couples TRBV7-8 to TRBJ1-6; 7 bases are shared with TRBD1. This CDR3 region has 15 residues. CDR1 is SGHVS and CDR2 is FQNEAQ in the germline V gene. Trimming removed 2 bases from V and 5 bases from J; junction bases left unmatched: 3. CDR3 region: CASSLTTGDNSPLHF. DNA for the CDR3: TGTGCCAGCAGCTTAACAACAGGGGATAATTCACCCCTCCACTTT.

The V call is TRBV13, the J call TRBJ2-2; possible D gene TRBD1, 7 bases. The V gene lost 0 bases and the J gene lost 6 bases, with 11 bases spanning the gap. In germline, CDR1 is PRHDT, CDR2 FYEKMQ (reference sequence). The CDR3 is 15 residues long. The CDR3 DNA reads as TGTGCCAGCAGCTTAGGGGACAGGAGGGCCGGGGAGCTGTTTTTT. It translates to CASSLGDRRAGELFF.